What follows are 20 T cell receptor beta chains derived from one specimen sequenced in a study of long-term antiretroviral therapy in people with HIV. They ran version v3.0 of the immunoSEQ assay at survey level. Measured with immunoSEQ multiplex PCR; TCRdb has only the in-frame clones, and not every one. The table records around 19,000 clones, 80% to 95% of them present only once. Sequencing used unsorted PBMCs, obtained 4.4 years after starting antiretroviral therapy. All receptors derive from a woman in her 50s with HIV.

V usage is TRBV7-9 and J usage is TRBJ2-5; 13 bases are a match to TRBD2. The CDR3 is 18 residues long. Germline-derived CDR1 and CDR2 are SEHNR and FQNEAQ (reference sequence). V lost 3 bases and J lost 4; bases outside the gene matches: 11. The CDR3 DNA reads as TGTGCCAGCAGCTTCCGGACTAGCGGGGGCGAGGTAGGAGAGACCCAGTACTTC. It is translated as CASSFRTSGGEVGETQYF.

This chain connects TRBV2 to TRBJ2-3, with 7 bases identical to TRBD2. V gave up 7 bases and J gave up 4 bases; unmatched junction bases: 17. The CDR3 is made up of 17 amino acids. Germline V CDR1 and CDR2: SNHLY, FYNNEI. As DNA, the CDR3 is TGTGCCAGCAATACCATCCCGACTAGCCGGTTTCCAGATACGCAGTATTTT. As protein: CASNTIPTSRFPDTQYF.

V usage is TRBV19 and J usage is TRBJ2-3; D is possibly TRBD2 (6 bases). The CDR3 spans 13 residues. The germline V gene has CDR1 LNHDA and CDR2 SQIVND (reference sequence). V was shortened by 8 bases and J by 0 bases, with 9 bases between the two germline ends. DNA for the CDR3: TGTGCCAGTGCGGGGCCTAGCACAGATACGCAGTATTTT. It codes for CASAGPSTDTQYF.

This CDR3 is CASGSTLAAYNEQFF. Written as DNA, the CDR3 is TGTGCTAGTGGTTCGACACTAGCGGCCTACAATGAGCAGTTCTTC. V gene TRBV12-5 combines with J gene TRBJ2-1; TRBD2 agrees at 8 bases. After removal of 4 bases from V and 2 bases from J, the junction contained 4 bases not matched to a gene. Germline CDR1 is LGHNT and CDR2 is FRNRAP. The CDR3 spans 15 residues.

The chain is built from TRBV6-4 and TRBJ1-6, with 8 bases lining up with TRBD1. Germline V gives CDR1 MRHNA, CDR2 SNTAGT. This CDR3 is 18 amino acids long. V lost 6 bases to trimming and J lost 3 bases; unmatched junction nucleotides: 13. DNA for the CDR3: TGTGCCAGCAGGGAAGAATCAGGGGGCTCGAGCTATAATTCACCCCTCCACTTT. It is translated as CASREESGGSSYNSPLHF.

V and J are TRBV18 and TRBJ1-1, with D unclear. The CDR3 extends over 13 amino acids. Trimming removed 0 bases from V and 5 bases from J, with 7 bases in between. Germline lookup yields CDR1 KGHSH and CDR2 LQKENI. Here the CDR3 DNA reads TGTGCCAGCTCACCACCATCCGGGACTGAAGCTTTCTTT. Translated: CASSPPSGTEAFF.

The gene calls are TRBV9 and TRBJ2-5, with D possibly being TRBD1 (7 bases). Trimming shortened V by 1 base and J by 4 bases, and 14 bases separated the two germline ends. CDR3 length equals 15 residues. Per the germline V gene, CDR1 is SGDLS and CDR2 is YYNGEE. DNA for the CDR3: TGTGCCAGCAGCGTATTCGGAGGGGGCCGAGAGACCCAGTACTTC. This codes for CASSVFGGGRETQYF.

This chain joins TRBV20-1 and TRBJ1-1, with D unclear. V shed 5 bases and J shed 10 bases, with 11 bases lying between them. The CDR3 has 10 amino acids. Germline V CDR1 and CDR2: DFQATT, SNEGSKA (reference sequence). The DNA for the CDR3 is TGCAGTGCTGGGGAAGGTCGAGCTTTCTTT. This gives the protein CSAGEGRAFF.

The V gene is TRBV7-9, the J gene TRBJ1-2, with D maybe TRBD1 (5 bases). V lost 5 bases and J lost 6, with 10 bases in between. The germline V gene encodes CDR1 SEHNR and CDR2 FQNEAQ (reference sequence). The length of the CDR3 is 12 residues. This CDR3 is CASSPPGDGYTF. Here the CDR3 DNA reads TGTGCCAGCAGCCCTCCGGGGGATGGCTACACCTTC.

The J gene is TRBJ1-6, the V gene TRBV30; D gene ambiguous. V lost 3 bases to trimming and J lost 8 bases, with 8 bases between them. This CDR3 contains 12 residues. Germline V lookup: CDR1 GTSNPN, CDR2 SVGIG (reference sequence). For the CDR3, the DNA is TGTGCCTGGAGCCCCGGGGATTCACCCCTCCACTTT. Translated: CAWSPGDSPLHF.

V is TRBV6-5 and J is TRBJ2-7; maybe TRBD1 (7 bases). CDR3 length: 13 residues. Germline CDR1 reads MNHEY; CDR2 reads SVGAGI. The V gene lost 3 bases and the J gene lost 7 bases, with 13 bases spanning the gap. CDR3 sequence (DNA): TGTGCCAGCAGTTATTCCAGGGGGAGGGAGCAGTACTTC. Protein: CASSYSRGREQYF.

The chain is built from TRBV6-6 and TRBJ2-7; D unresolved. CDR1 is MNHNY and CDR2 is SVGAGI in the germline V gene (reference sequence). CDR3 length: 11 residues. Trimming left V 6 bases short and J 1 base short, with 4 bases between. CDR3 loop: CASRASYEQYF. The CDR3 DNA sequence: TGTGCCAGCAGAGCGTCCTACGAGCAGTACTTC.

The chain employs TRBV30 and TRBJ1-2; D may be TRBD1 (6 bases). V gave up 0 bases and J gave up 6 bases, with 11 bases separating them. Per germline, CDR1 GTSNPN and CDR2 SVGIG (reference sequence). The CDR3 has 13 amino acids. CDR3 DNA: TGTGCCTGGAGTGTGGGGGCCCGCGATGGCTACACCTTC. Translated: CAWSVGARDGYTF.

The chain carries TRBV5-1 and TRBJ1-4; D call uncertain. The CDR3 has 14 amino acids. V lost 2 bases to trimming and J lost 4 bases, with 9 bases between them. Germline V gene lookup returns CDR1 SGHRS and CDR2 YFSETQ. The CDR3 nucleotides are TGCGCCAGCAGCTTAGGGCAGCGTAATGAAAAACTGTTTTTT. It encodes CASSLGQRNEKLFF.

This clone was counted a single time. The chain is built from TRBV5-1 and TRBJ2-3; 7 nucleotides match TRBD1. The CDR3 runs 16 residues. Germline CDR1 is SGHRS and CDR2 is YFSETQ. Trimming at V came to 1 base and at J to 3 bases, leaving 8 bases not matched to a gene. Written as DNA, the CDR3 is TGCGCCAGCAGCTTGTCCTGGGACAGCAGGACAGATACGCAGTATTTT. Residues: CASSLSWDSRTDTQYF.

This chain connects TRBV7-2 to TRBJ1-1; D is uncertain. The CDR3 spans 16 residues. Trimming stripped 1 base from V and 4 bases from J, with 16 bases between. Germline-derived CDR1 and CDR2 are SGHTA and FQGNSA. The CDR3 region is CASSLETVRVGTEAFF. The CDR3, as DNA: TGTGCCAGCAGCTTAGAGACGGTGCGGGTGGGCACTGAAGCTTTCTTT.

This clone showed up just once. The rearrangement links TRBV27 to TRBJ1-4, with 8 bases identical to TRBD1. Germline lookup yields CDR1 MNHEY and CDR2 SMNVEV (reference sequence). This CDR3 has 15 residues. V shed 7 bases, J shed 8 bases, and the junction held 12 bases outside the gene matches. DNA for the CDR3: TGTGCCAGCACTCTGACAGGGGCCTTGGGGGAAAAACTGTTTTTT. Translation: CASTLTGALGEKLFF. Full variable domain (remainder filled in from reference TRBV27 and TRBJ1-4): EAQVTQNPRYLITVTGKKLTVTCSQNMNHEYMSWYRQDPGLGLRQIYYSMNVEVTDKGDVPEGYKVSRKEKRNFPLILESPSPNQTSLYFCASTLTGALGEKLFFGSGTQLSVL.

The chain employs TRBV2 and TRBJ1-3; D remains unclear. Germline V gene lookup returns CDR1 SNHLY and CDR2 FYNNEI. The CDR3 sequence is 12 residues long. V was cut by 7 bases and J by 5 bases, with 9 bases left in between. The CDR3 DNA sequence: TGTGCCAGCACGGTTCTCCGAAACACCATATATTTT. Residues: CASTVLRNTIYF.

The chain carries TRBV7-2 and TRBJ1-1; 8 bases match TRBD1. The trim removed 4 bases at V and 5 bases at J, leaving 6 bases unmatched. This CDR3 is built from 14 residues. The germline V gene encodes CDR1 SGHTA and CDR2 FQGNSA. The CDR3 nucleotides are TGTGCCAGCAGCTCACAGGGGGGGAGGACTGAAGCTTTCTTT. Translated: CASSSQGGRTEAFF.

The chain couples TRBV9 to TRBJ2-1; D unresolved. Germline-derived CDR1 and CDR2 are SGDLS and YYNGEE. CDR3 size: 11 residues. V was cut by 7 bases and J by 6 bases, with 8 bases left in between. The CDR3 loop reads CASGPFNEQFF. DNA for the CDR3: TGTGCCAGCGGGCCGTTCAATGAGCAGTTCTTC. The full variable domain, its missing parts supplied by reference TRBV9 and TRBJ2-1, is DSGVTQTPKHLITATGQRVTLRCSPRSGDLSVYWYQQSLDQGLQFLIQYYNGEERAKGNILERFSAQQFPDLHSELNLSSLELGDSALYFCASGPFNEQFFGPGTRLTVL.